Listed here are 12 T cell receptor beta chains from one sample, sequenced in a study of cytomegalovirus exposure and HLA in healthy donors. This PCR relied on a set of 60 Vbeta primers and 13 Jbeta primers. Assay: immunoSEQ multiplex PCR; the TCRdb copy retains only in-frame clones and omits some. The sample carries 200,000 to 250,000 clones, approximately 84% recorded once. Sequences were obtained from PBMCs. The receptors were gathered from a girl aged 2-10 years in good health and CMV-seronegative.

The rearrangement links TRBV7-9 to TRBJ2-2; 10 nucleotides match TRBD1. CDR3 length: 15 amino acids. Unmatched junction bases numbered 5, after V lost 5 bases and J lost 5 bases. Germline CDR1 and CDR2: SEHNR and FQNEAQ (reference sequence). As DNA, the CDR3 is TGTGCCAGCAGCGGACAGGGGGGGGGAACCGGGGAGCTGTTTTTT. This codes for CASSGQGGGTGELFF.

The chain joins TRBV5-6 to TRBJ2-5; no definite D call. The CDR3 loop spans 12 amino acids. The ends were cut back, 2 bases at V and 6 bases at J, with 8 bases in the middle. Looked up from germline, CDR1 is SGHDT and CDR2 is YYEEEE. This chain's CDR3 is CASSLWAKTQYF. The CDR3 DNA follows: TGTGCCAGCAGCTTATGGGCAAAGACCCAGTACTTC.

The CDR3 sequence: CASSFTGNYGYTF. CDR3 nucleotides: TGTGCCAGCAGCTTTACGGGAAACTATGGCTACACCTTC. This chain joins TRBV11-2 and TRBJ1-2; D is uncertain. Germline V gives CDR1 SGHAT, CDR2 FQNNGV. The CDR3 runs 13 residues. Trimming took 3 bases from V and 2 from J, leaving 7 bases between them.

DNA of the CDR3: TGTGCCAGTAGCACAAATGCCGGGACAGGGGTTTCCGGGGAGCTGTTTTTT. It codes for CASSTNAGTGVSGELFF. The rearrangement joins TRBV19 to TRBJ2-2, with TRBD1 identical over 10 bases. This CDR3 spans 17 amino acids. V dropped 6 bases and J dropped 6; count of bases not matched to a gene: 13. Germline assignment: CDR1 LNHDA and CDR2 SQIVND (reference sequence).

The V gene is TRBV7-9, the J gene TRBJ1-2; D is unresolved. Germline V CDR1 and CDR2: SEHNR, FQNEAQ (reference sequence). Trimming shortened V by 5 bases and J by 4 bases, and 14 bases separated the two germline ends. The CDR3 has 14 amino acids. The CDR3 DNA sequence: TGTGCCAGCAGCCTCGACGCGACACTCTATGGCTACACCTTC. Translation gives CASSLDATLYGYTF. The full variable domain, in which reference TRBV7-9 and TRBJ1-2 provide the parts outside the CDR3, is DTGVSQNPRHKITKRGQNVTFRCDPISEHNRLYWYRQTLGQGPEFLTYFQNEAQLEKSRLLSDRFSAERPKGSFSTLEIQRTEQGDSAMYLCASSLDATLYGYTFGSGTRLTVV.

The chain joins TRBV6-6 to TRBJ2-1; perhaps TRBD2 as D (6 bases). Germline CDR1 is MNHNY and CDR2 is SVGAGI (reference sequence). Between the trimmed V and J ends, which lost 6 bases and 9 bases, there was a span of 6 bases. The CDR3 is made up of 10 amino acids. CDR3 amino acids: CASRGGEQFF. The CDR3 DNA reads as TGTGCCAGCAGGGGGGGTGAGCAGTTCTTC.

This clone occurred a few times. This chain links TRBV27 with TRBJ2-1; 8 bases match TRBD2. Trimming took 6 bases from V and 4 from J; bases not matched to a gene: 11. This CDR3 contains 16 residues. In germline, CDR1 is MNHEY, CDR2 SMNVEV (reference sequence). The CDR3 loop reads CASSSPGGGRYNEQFF. CDR3 in DNA: TGTGCCAGCAGCTCGCCCGGGGGGGGCCGTTACAATGAGCAGTTCTTC.

Remarks on this clone: The identical CDR3 is also encoded by other nucleotide sequences in the sample. The V and J genes are TRBV6-1 and TRBJ1-4; 9 nucleotides agree with TRBD1. V trimming: 6 bases; J trimming: 5 bases; junction bases outside the gene matches: 4. CDR3 size: 14 residues. Germline V CDR1 and CDR2: MNHNS, SASEGT. This CDR3 is CASSPDRGNEKLFF. As DNA, the CDR3 is TGTGCCAGCAGCCCGGACAGGGGAAATGAAAAACTGTTTTTT.

The chain recombines TRBV5-1 with TRBJ2-7, with 7 positions matching TRBD2. With 0 bases clipped from V and 4 bases from J, the junction kept 4 bases outside the gene matches. The CDR3 is made up of 14 amino acids. Looked up from germline, CDR1 is SGHRS and CDR2 is YFSETQ. CDR3 bases: TGCGCCAGCAGCTTGGCCGGGAGGTGGTACGAGCAGTACTTC. It encodes CASSLAGRWYEQYF.

The J gene is TRBJ2-7, the V gene TRBV29-1; D is possibly TRBD2 (6 bases). Germline values: CDR1 SQVTM, CDR2 ANQGSEA. The V gene lost 1 base and the J gene lost 5 bases, with 15 bases spanning the gap. The CDR3 totals 14 residues. In DNA, the CDR3 is TGCAGCGTTGAAGCAGGGCCGGGAGTAAACGAGCAGTACTTC. Encoded protein: CSVEAGPGVNEQYF.

V is TRBV7-6 and J is TRBJ2-7, with D possibly being TRBD2 (7 bases). The CDR3 length is 14 residues. Trimming removed 6 bases from V and 2 bases from J, with 14 bases in between. Germline loops: CDR1 SGHVS, CDR2 FNYEAQ. The CDR3 DNA reads as TGTGCCAGCAGTCCCGGGGGGCGGACCTACGAGCAGTACTTC. Translating it yields CASSPGGRTYEQYF.

The gene calls are TRBV5-1 and TRBJ2-1; D ambiguous. This CDR3 is 15 amino acids long. From germline, CDR1 is SGHRS and CDR2 YFSETQ. The V and J ends lost 0 bases and 0 bases respectively, with 7 bases between them. DNA of the CDR3: TGCGCCAGCAGCTTGGGGTCCAGCTCCTACAATGAGCAGTTCTTC. It codes for CASSLGSSSYNEQFF. The entire variable domain, with the rest obtained from reference TRBV5-1 and TRBJ2-1, is as follows: KAGVTQTPRYLIKTRGQQVTLSCSPISGHRSVSWYQQTPGQGLQFLFEYFSETQRNKGNFPGRFSGRQFSNSRSEMNVSTLELGDSALYLCASSLGSSSYNEQFFGPGTRLTVL.